One T cell receptor beta chain is described in this entry. The length of the CDR3 is 13 residues. CDR1 and CDR2 from the germline V gene are SQVTM and ANQGSEA. V was trimmed by 1 base and J by 5 bases, leaving 10 bases between them. The sample comes from a study of blood T cell repertoires in COVID-19. Assay used: immunoSEQ multiplex PCR; TCRdb lists only in-frame clones, some missing. The data show approximately 400,000 clones, just over 90% seen once. The specimen sequenced was PBMCs or T cells enriched from blood (not recorded which). The rearrangement joins TRBV29-1 to TRBJ2-3, with D possibly matching TRBD1 (5 bases). This receptor was taken from a woman in her 40s who had been exposed to COVID-19. CDR3 DNA: TGCAGCGTTGAAGCCCAGGGTCAAGATACGCAGTATTTT. Translated: CSVEAQGQDTQYF.